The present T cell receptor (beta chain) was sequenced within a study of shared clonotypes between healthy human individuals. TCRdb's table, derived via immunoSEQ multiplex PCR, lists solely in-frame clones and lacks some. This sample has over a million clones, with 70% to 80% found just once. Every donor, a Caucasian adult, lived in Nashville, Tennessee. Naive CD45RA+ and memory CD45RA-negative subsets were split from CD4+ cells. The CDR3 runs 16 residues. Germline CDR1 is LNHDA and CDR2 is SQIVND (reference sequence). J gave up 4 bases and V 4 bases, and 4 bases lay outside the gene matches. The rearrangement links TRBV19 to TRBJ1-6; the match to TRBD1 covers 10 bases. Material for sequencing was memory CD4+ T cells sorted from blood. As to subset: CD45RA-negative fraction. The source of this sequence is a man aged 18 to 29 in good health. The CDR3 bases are TGTGCCAGTAGTACCCGGGACAGGGGATATAATTCACCCCTCCACTTT. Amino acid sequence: CASSTRDRGYNSPLHF.